The 8 T cell receptor beta chains reported below all come from one sample, sequenced in a study of T cell repertoires in cytomegalovirus infection. For these TCRs, the target antigens are not known. A single record per CDR3 protein comes from TCRdb applying MiXCR to the reads. Of around 71,000 distinct CDR3 sequences in the sample, 20% were seen once. Sequences were derived from CD8+ T cells from cultured PBMCs, sampled from culture after CMV antigen stimulation. The receptors here all came from a human donor in good health (CMV status not recorded). Some clones in this sample may be carry-over from other donors' samples.

This sequence joins TRBV14 and TRBJ1-1, with no clear D. V was shortened by 4 bases and J by 0 bases, with 9 bases between the two germline ends. This CDR3 spans 14 amino acids. Looked up from germline, CDR1 is SGHDN and CDR2 is FVKESK. CDR3 region: CASSPIGVNTEAFF. The DNA for the CDR3 is TGTGCCAGCAGCCCGATTGGAGTGAACACTGAAGCTTTCTTT.

This clonotype was counted a few times. V gene TRBV6-6 combines with J gene TRBJ2-1, with D unclear. The ends were cut back, 0 bases at V and 6 bases at J, with 6 bases in the middle. The germline V gene encodes CDR1 MNHNY and CDR2 SVGAGI (reference sequence). This CDR3 region has 13 residues. The CDR3 loop is CASSYSNTNEQFF. As DNA, the CDR3 is TGTGCCAGCAGTTACTCCAACACCAATGAGCAGTTCTTC.

This clonotype was seen only a few times. This chain connects TRBV12-3 or TRBV12-4 to TRBJ2-2; 10 bases agree with TRBD2. Unmatched junction bases numbered 7, after V lost 5 bases and J lost 1 base. The CDR3 is 17 amino acids. CDR3 DNA sequence: TGTGCCAGCAGTGGGGTCCTAGCGGGGGAGAACACCGGGGAGCTGTTTTTT. It specifies CASSGVLAGENTGELFF.

The table lists this clonotype with a few counts. The genes are TRBV19 and TRBJ1-5; D is possibly TRBD1 (5 bases). The CDR3 is 15 amino acids. The V gene's germline CDR1 is LNHDA and CDR2 SQIVND (reference sequence). Trimming cost V 1 base and J 0 bases, with 7 bases left between them. This CDR3 reads CASSIVGDSNQPQHF. The DNA for the CDR3 is TGTGCCAGTAGTATAGTAGGGGATAGCAATCAGCCCCAGCATTTT.

This clonotype was observed once. This chain uses TRBV6-2 or TRBV6-3 with TRBJ2-2; 7 positions agree with TRBD2. With 4 bases clipped from V and 0 bases from J, the junction kept 5 bases outside the gene matches. Germline V gene data show CDR1 as MNHEY and CDR2 as SVGEGT. CDR3 length equals 16 residues. DNA of the CDR3: TGTGCCAGCAGTTCCCGGCGGGAGACGAACACCGGGGAGCTGTTTTTT. Its translation is CASSSRRETNTGELFF.

The chain uses TRBV27 and TRBJ2-7; D call uncertain. Trimming cost V 0 bases and J 3 bases, with 6 bases left between them. Per germline, CDR1 MNHEY and CDR2 SMNVEV (reference sequence). The length of the CDR3 is 13 residues. This chain's CDR3 is CASSLSMGYEQYF. The CDR3, as DNA: TGTGCCAGCAGTTTATCCATGGGCTACGAGCAGTACTTC.

This chain joins TRBV19 and TRBJ1-5; D unclear. CDR1 is LNHDA, CDR2 SQIVND, per germline (reference sequence). V was clipped by 0 bases and J by 6 bases, with 12 bases between them. The CDR3 loop spans 15 amino acids. As DNA, the CDR3 is TGTGCCAGTAGTATAGATTGGGCAGGTACTCAGCCCCAGCATTTT. The encoded protein is CASSIDWAGTQPQHF.

This chain joins TRBV29-1 and TRBJ2-2; D might be TRBD1 or TRBD2, each matching 5 bases. V dropped 2 bases and J dropped 8 bases, with 15 bases sitting between them. The CDR3 runs 14 residues. Germline V gives CDR1 SQVTM, CDR2 ANQGSEA. This chain's CDR3 is CSVERGQGRGELFF. Here the CDR3 DNA reads TGCAGCGTTGAAAGAGGGCAGGGCAGAGGGGAGCTGTTTTTT.